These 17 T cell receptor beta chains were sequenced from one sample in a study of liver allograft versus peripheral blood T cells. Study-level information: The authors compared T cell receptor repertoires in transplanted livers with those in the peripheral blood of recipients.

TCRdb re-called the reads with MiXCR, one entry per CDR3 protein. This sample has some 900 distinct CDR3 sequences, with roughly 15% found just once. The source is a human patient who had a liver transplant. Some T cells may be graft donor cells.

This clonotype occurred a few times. The CDR3 reads CASSSWTATYEQYF. In DNA form, the CDR3 reads TGTGCCAGCAGCTCCTGGACGGCCACCTACGAGCAGTACTTC. V and J are TRBV7-9 and TRBJ2-7, with D hard to call. V gave up 4 bases and J gave up 2 bases, with 12 bases separating them. CDR1 SEHNR and CDR2 FQNEAQ come from the germline V gene (reference sequence). The CDR3 has 14 amino acids.

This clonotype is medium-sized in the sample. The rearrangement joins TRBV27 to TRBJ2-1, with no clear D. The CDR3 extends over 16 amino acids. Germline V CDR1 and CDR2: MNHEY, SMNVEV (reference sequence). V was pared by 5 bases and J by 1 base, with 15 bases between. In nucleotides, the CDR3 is TGTGCCAGCAGTGCATCCCGGTGGGGTTCCTACAATGAGCAGTTCTTC. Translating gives CASSASRWGSYNEQFF.

The CDR3 DNA is TGTGCCAGCAGCCTAGGGAGCGGTACGCAGTATTTT. This translates into CASSLGSGTQYF. V usage is TRBV5-6 and J usage is TRBJ2-3; possible D gene TRBD2, 5 bases. Germline-derived CDR1 and CDR2 are SGHDT and YYEEEE. V was clipped by 4 bases and J by 8 bases, with 11 bases between them. The CDR3 has 12 residues.

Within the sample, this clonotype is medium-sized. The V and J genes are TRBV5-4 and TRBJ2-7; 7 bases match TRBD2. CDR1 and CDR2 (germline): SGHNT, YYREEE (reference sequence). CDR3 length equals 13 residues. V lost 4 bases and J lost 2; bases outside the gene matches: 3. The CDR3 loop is CASSGGGTYEQYF. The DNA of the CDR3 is TGTGCCAGCAGCGGGGGGGGAACCTACGAGCAGTACTTC.

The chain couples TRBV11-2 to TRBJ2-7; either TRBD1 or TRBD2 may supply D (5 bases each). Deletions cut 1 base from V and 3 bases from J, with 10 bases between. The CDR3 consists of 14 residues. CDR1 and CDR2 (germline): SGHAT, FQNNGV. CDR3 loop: CASSLVGPFYEQYF. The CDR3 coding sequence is TGTGCCAGCAGCTTAGTGGGACCCTTCTACGAGCAGTACTTC.

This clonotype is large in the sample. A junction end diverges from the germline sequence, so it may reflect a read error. Here the CDR3 DNA reads TGTGCCATCAGTGACTCAGGGGGGGGCGTTAATGAAAAACTGTTTTTT. Translation gives CAISDSGGGVNEKLFF. J is TRBJ1-4 and V is TRBV6-5, with TRBD1 matching 7 bases. Germline CDR1 is MNHEY and CDR2 is SVGAGI. The CDR3 extends over 16 amino acids.

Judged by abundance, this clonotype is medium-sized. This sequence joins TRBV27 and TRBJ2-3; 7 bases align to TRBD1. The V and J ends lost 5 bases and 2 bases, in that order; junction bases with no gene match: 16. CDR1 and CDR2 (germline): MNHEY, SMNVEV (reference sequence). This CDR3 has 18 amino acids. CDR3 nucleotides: TGTGCCAGCAGTCGCCGGGACAGAGGTCGAGCGGACACAGATACGCAGTATTTT. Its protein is CASSRRDRGRADTDTQYF.

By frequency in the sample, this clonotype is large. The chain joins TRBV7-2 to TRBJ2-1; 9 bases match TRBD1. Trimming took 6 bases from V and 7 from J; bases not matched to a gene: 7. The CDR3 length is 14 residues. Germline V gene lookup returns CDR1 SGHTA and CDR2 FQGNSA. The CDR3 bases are TGTGCCAGCAGGGAACAGGGGGCGCAAAATGAGCAGTTCTTC. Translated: CASREQGAQNEQFF.

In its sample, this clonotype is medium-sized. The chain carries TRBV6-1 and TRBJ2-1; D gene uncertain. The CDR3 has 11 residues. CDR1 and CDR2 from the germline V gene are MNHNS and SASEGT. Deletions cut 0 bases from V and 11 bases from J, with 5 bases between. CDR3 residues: CASSEASKQFF. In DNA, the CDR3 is TGTGCCAGCAGTGAAGCCTCAAAGCAGTTCTTC.

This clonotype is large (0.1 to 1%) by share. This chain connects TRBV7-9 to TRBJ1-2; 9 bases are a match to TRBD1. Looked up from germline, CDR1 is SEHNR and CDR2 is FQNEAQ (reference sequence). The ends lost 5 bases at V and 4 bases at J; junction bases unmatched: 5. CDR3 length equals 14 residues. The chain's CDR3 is CASSLGQGSYGYTF. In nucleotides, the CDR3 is TGTGCCAGCAGCCTAGGACAGGGGAGCTATGGCTACACCTTC.

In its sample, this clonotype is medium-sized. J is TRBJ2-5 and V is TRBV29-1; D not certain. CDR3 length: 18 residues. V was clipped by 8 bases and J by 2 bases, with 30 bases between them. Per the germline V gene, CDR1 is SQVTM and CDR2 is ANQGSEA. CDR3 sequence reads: CSLLLMGHPDSRQETQYF. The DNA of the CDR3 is TGCAGCCTACTTCTGATGGGCCACCCTGATAGTCGTCAAGAGACCCAGTACTTC.

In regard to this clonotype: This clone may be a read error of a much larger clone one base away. The CDR3 DNA is TGTGCCTGGGGAGGGTACACAACCTACGAGCAGTACTTC. It codes for CAWGGYTTYEQYF. The V and J genes are TRBV30 and TRBJ2-7, with D tentatively TRBD2 (6 bases). Germline-derived CDR1 and CDR2 are GTSNPN and SVGIG (reference sequence). There are 13 residues in the CDR3. V lost 5 bases to trimming and J lost 2 bases, with 13 bases between them.

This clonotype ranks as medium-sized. The CDR3 nucleotides are TGTGCCAGCAGCTCAATGGGAGGGGACCAGCCCCAGCATTTT. Translated: CASSSMGGDQPQHF. V is TRBV14 and J is TRBJ1-5; TRBD1 might be the D (5 bases). CDR3 length: 14 amino acids. Between the trimmed V and J ends, which lost 5 bases and 7 bases, there was a span of 15 bases. Germline V gene lookup returns CDR1 SGHDN and CDR2 FVKESK.

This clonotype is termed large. The CDR3 region is CASSLPGQPLAYEQYF. The CDR3 DNA sequence: TGTGCCAGCAGTTTACCTGGACAGCCCTTAGCCTACGAGCAGTACTTC. The rearrangement uses TRBV28 and TRBJ2-7; a weak D match, TRBD1 (6 bases). Trimming removed 2 bases at V and 2 bases at J, with 16 bases between. In germline, CDR1 is MDHEN, CDR2 SYDVKM. CDR3 length: 16 residues.

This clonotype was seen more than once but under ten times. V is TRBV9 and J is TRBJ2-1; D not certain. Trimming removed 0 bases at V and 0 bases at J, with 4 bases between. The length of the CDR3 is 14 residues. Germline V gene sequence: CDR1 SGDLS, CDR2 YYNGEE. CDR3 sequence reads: CASSVGSSYNEQFF. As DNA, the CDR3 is TGTGCCAGCAGCGTAGGGAGCTCCTACAATGAGCAGTTCTTC.

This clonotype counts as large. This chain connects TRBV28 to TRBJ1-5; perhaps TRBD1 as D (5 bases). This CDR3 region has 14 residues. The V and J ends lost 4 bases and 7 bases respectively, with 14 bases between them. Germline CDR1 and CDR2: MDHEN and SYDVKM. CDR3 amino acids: CASSSTGTLQPQHF. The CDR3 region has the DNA TGTGCCAGCAGTTCCACCGGGACGTTGCAGCCCCAGCATTTT. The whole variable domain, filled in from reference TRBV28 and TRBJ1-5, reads DVKVTQSSRYLVKRTGEKVFLECVQDMDHENMFWYRQDPGLGLRLIYFSYDVKMKEKGDIPEGYSVSREKKERFSLILESASTNQTSMYLCASSSTGTLQPQHFGDGTRLSIL.

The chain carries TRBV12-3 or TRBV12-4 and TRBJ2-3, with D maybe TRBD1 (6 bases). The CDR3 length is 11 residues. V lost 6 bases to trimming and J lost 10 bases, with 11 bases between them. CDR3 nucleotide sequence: TGTGCCAGCAGCCCGTCAGGGGCGCAGTATTTT. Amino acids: CASSPSGAQYF.